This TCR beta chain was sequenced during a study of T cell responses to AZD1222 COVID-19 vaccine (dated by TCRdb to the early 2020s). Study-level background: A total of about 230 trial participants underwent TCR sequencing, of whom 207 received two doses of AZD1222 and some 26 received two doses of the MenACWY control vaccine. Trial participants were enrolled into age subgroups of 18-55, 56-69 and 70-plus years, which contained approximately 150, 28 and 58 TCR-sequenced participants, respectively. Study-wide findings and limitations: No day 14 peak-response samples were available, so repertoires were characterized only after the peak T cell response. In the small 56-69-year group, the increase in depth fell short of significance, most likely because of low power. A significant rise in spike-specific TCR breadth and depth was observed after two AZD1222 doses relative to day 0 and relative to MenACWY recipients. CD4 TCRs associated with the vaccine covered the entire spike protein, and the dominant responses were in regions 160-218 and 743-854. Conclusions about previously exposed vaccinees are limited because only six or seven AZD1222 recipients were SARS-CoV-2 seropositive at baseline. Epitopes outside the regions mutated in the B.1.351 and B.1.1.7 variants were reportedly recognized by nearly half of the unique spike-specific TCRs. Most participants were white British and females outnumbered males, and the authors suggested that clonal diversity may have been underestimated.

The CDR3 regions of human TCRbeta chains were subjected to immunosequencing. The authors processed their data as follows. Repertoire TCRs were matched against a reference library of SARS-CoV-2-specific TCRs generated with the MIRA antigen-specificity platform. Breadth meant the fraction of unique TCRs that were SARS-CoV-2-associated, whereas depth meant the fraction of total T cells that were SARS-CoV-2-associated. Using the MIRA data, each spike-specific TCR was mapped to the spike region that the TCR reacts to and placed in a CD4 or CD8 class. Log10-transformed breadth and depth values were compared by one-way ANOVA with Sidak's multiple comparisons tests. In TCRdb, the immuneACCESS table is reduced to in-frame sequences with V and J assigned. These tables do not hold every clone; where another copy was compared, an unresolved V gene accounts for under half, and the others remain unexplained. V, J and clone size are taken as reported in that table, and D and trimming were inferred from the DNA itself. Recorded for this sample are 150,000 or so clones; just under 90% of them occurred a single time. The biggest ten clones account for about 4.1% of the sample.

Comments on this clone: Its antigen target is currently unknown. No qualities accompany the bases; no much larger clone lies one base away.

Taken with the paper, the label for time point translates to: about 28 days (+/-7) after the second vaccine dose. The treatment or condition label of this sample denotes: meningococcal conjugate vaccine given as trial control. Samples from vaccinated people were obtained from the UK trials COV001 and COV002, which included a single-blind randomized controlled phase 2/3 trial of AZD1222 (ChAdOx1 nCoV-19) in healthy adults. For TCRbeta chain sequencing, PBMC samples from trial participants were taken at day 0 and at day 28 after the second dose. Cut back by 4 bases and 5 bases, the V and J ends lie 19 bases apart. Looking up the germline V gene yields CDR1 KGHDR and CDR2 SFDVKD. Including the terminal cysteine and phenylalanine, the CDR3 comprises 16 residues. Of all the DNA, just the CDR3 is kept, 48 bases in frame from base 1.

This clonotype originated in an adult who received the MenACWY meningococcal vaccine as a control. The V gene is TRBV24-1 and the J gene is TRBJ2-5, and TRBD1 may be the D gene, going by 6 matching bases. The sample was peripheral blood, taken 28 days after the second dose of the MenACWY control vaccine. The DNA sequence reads TGTGCCACCAGTGAGTCGGATACAGGGATCTTTGAGACCCAGTACTTC. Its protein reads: CATSESDTGIFETQYF.